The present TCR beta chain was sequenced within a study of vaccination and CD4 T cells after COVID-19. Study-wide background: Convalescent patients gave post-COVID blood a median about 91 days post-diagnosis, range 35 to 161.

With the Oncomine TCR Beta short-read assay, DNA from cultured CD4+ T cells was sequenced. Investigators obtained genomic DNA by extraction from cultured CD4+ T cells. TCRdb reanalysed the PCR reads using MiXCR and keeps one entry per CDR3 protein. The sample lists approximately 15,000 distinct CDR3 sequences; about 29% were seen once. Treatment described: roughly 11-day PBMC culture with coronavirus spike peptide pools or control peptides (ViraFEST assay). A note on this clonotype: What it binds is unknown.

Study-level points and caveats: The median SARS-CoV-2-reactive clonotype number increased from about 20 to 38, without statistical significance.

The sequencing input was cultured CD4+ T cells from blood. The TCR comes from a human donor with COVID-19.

The CDR3 protein is CASSQDSKAAGGNEAQYF. CDR3 coding DNA: TGTGCCAGCAGCCAAGATAGCAAAGCAGCGGGGGGAAACGAGGCCCAGTACTTC. V and J are TRBV4-2 and TRBJ2-5; 9 nucleotides align to TRBD2. Germline loops: CDR1 LGHNA, CDR2 YNFKEQ. Trimming at V came to 0 bases and at J to 9 bases, leaving 17 bases not matched to a gene. The CDR3 is made up of 18 amino acids.